What follows are 10 T cell receptor beta chains derived from one specimen sequenced in a study of early T cells in non-severe SARS-CoV-2 infection. TCRdb re-called the 5' RACE reads through MiXCR, storing one row per CDR3 protein. Of more than 55,000 distinct CDR3 sequences in the sample, 8% to 9.5% were seen once. Sequencing was done on a sample of whole blood. These receptors were taken from an adult who was a healthcare worker with PCR-confirmed SARS-CoV-2 infection or an uninfected control (not recorded which).

This chain uses TRBV6-4 with TRBJ1-2; 11 nucleotides align to TRBD1. CDR1 and CDR2 from the germline V gene are MRHNA and SNTAGT. This CDR3 is 15 amino acids long. Germline trimming cut 6 bases from V and 3 bases from J; bases unmatched to any gene: 6. CDR3 protein: CASRPGQGGDYGYTF. The CDR3 DNA reads TGTGCCAGCAGGCCGGGACAGGGGGGAGACTATGGCTACACCTTC.

This clonotype appeared many times. The gene calls are TRBV4-2 and TRBJ2-2; D gene unclear. The germline CDR1 and CDR2 sequences are LGHNA and YNFKEQ. The length of the CDR3 is 14 residues. V lost 1 base, J lost 6 bases, and 9 bases lay in between. CDR3 nucleotides: TGTGCCAGCAGCCAAGTCTCAGCAGCCGGGGAGCTGTTTTTT. It translates to CASSQVSAAGELFF.

This clonotype was seen a handful of times. The rearrangement joins TRBV5-1 to TRBJ1-2; D possibly corresponds to TRBD1 (5 bases). V was trimmed by 4 bases and J by 3 bases, leaving 16 bases between them. CDR3 size: 15 residues. Germline V CDR1 and CDR2: SGHRS, YFSETQ. CDR3 DNA sequence: TGCGCCAGCAGCCCCGCCCCAGGGCGCTACTATGGCTACACCTTC. Translation: CASSPAPGRYYGYTF.

This clonotype showed up many times. The CDR3 loop reads CATSDSGQGRYGYTF. The CDR3 coding sequence is TGTGCCACCAGTGATTCAGGGCAGGGGCGCTATGGCTACACCTTC. J is TRBJ1-2 and V is TRBV24-1; D might be TRBD1 (6 bases). This CDR3 contains 15 residues. V was clipped by 2 bases and J by 4 bases, with 13 bases between them. Germline assignment: CDR1 KGHDR and CDR2 SFDVKD.

This clonotype has a count of ten or more. The rearrangement links TRBV11-2 to TRBJ2-1, with 8 bases lining up with TRBD1. This CDR3 comprises 15 residues. V gave up 5 bases and J gave up 8 bases; unmatched junction bases: 11. Germline loops: CDR1 SGHAT, CDR2 FQNNGV. The CDR3 sequence: CASSVGTGVQDEQFF. CDR3 sequence (DNA): TGTGCCAGCAGCGTCGGGACAGGCGTCCAGGATGAGCAGTTCTTC.

This clonotype was detected ten times or more. The chain combines TRBV12-3 or TRBV12-4 with TRBJ2-7; 7 bases are a match to TRBD1. CDR3 length: 14 amino acids. J was trimmed by 0 bases and V by 5 bases; bases with no gene match: 4. CDR3 sequence (DNA): TGTGCCAGCAGTCGGGACAGCTACTCCTACGAGCAGTACTTC. As protein: CASSRDSYSYEQYF.

This clonotype came up many times. CDR3 sequence reads: CASGLPGGGETQYF. The CDR3 DNA reads as TGTGCTAGTGGTTTGCCAGGGGGTGGGGAGACCCAGTACTTC. The V gene is TRBV12-5, the J gene TRBJ2-5; 7 nucleotides agree with TRBD1. With V trimmed by 2 bases and J by 5 bases, 5 bases remained unmatched. The CDR3 covers 14 residues. Germline V gene data show CDR1 as LGHNT and CDR2 as FRNRAP. Drawing the rest from reference TRBV12-5 and TRBJ2-5, the complete variable domain is DARVTQTPRHKVTEMGQEVTMRCQPILGHNTVFWYRQTMMQGLELLAYFRNRAPLDDSGMPKDRFSAEMPDATLATLKIQPSEPRDSAVYFCASGLPGGGETQYFGPGTRLLVL.

This clonotype was found many times. The chain combines TRBV28 with TRBJ2-1; D might be TRBD1 (6 bases). V lost 5 bases and J lost 9, with 26 bases in between. CDR1 is MDHEN, CDR2 SYDVKM, per germline. The CDR3 sequence is 17 residues long. The CDR3 bases are TGTGCCAGCAGTGCGCCGGTTGGCCAGGGGCCCTGGGTTGAGCAGTTCTTC. This translates into CASSAPVGQGPWVEQFF.

In this sample, this clonotype turned up a few times. The genes are TRBV27 and TRBJ2-3; 8 bases agree with TRBD1. The CDR3 loop spans 15 amino acids. The V segment lost 6 bases and the J segment 2 bases; nucleotides outside the gene matches: 7. From germline, CDR1 is MNHEY and CDR2 SMNVEV (reference sequence). The CDR3 spells CASRKGQGITDTQYF. The CDR3 nucleotides are TGTGCCAGCAGAAAAGGACAGGGAATCACAGATACGCAGTATTTT.

In its sample, this clonotype was seen many times. The CDR3 loop reads CASSLAASGRALQFF. CDR3 coding DNA: TGTGCCAGCAGCTTAGCGGCTAGCGGGAGGGCCCTTCAGTTCTTC. The gene calls are TRBV7-2 and TRBJ2-1, with 12 bases aligning to TRBD2. J was trimmed by 13 bases and V by 0 bases; bases with no gene match: 7. CDR1 is SGHTA, CDR2 FQGNSA, per germline. The CDR3 covers 15 residues.